This entry lists 18 T cell receptor beta chains sequenced from one sample in a study of OX40 agonist ivuxolimab in advanced cancers. Data came from immunoSEQ multiplex PCR; TCRdb stores just in-frame clones and leaves some out. The sample carries some 60,000 clones, just over 90% recorded once. The sample here was CD4+ or CD8+ T cells sorted from blood, taken in a trial of the OX40 agonist ivuxolimab. The source of these receptors is an adult with an advanced solid tumor such as melanoma, head and neck, liver or kidney cancer.

The J gene is TRBJ1-2, the V gene TRBV5-4; 7 bases are shared with TRBD1. The germline gives CDR1 SGHNT, CDR2 YYREEE (reference sequence). The CDR3 is 16 residues long. The V segment lost 0 bases and the J segment 3 bases; nucleotides outside the gene matches: 8. The DNA for the CDR3 is TGTGCCAGCAGCTTGGAAGGGGGCGCTGGGTACTATGGCTACACCTTC. Its translation: CASSLEGGAGYYGYTF.

The chain links TRBV4-1 to TRBJ2-7; 7 bases fit TRBD2. Germline CDR1 MGHRA, CDR2 YSYEKL. This CDR3 spans 16 amino acids. V was clipped by 0 bases and J by 4 bases; unmatched bases: 9. CDR3 nucleotides: TGCGCCAGCAGCCAAGATCAGGTACTAGCGAGGTACGAGCAGTACTTC. Translation: CASSQDQVLARYEQYF.

This sequence joins TRBV7-9 and TRBJ1-6, with D hard to call. The CDR3 consists of 15 residues. V dropped 1 base and J dropped 0 bases, with 4 bases sitting between them. Germline CDR1 and CDR2: SEHNR and FQNEAQ (reference sequence). CDR3 protein: CASSLDSSYNSPLHF. The DNA for the CDR3 is TGTGCCAGCAGCTTAGACAGCTCCTATAATTCACCCCTCCACTTT. Drawing the rest from reference TRBV7-9 and TRBJ1-6, the complete variable domain is DTGVSQNPRHKITKRGQNVTFRCDPISEHNRLYWYRQTLGQGPEFLTYFQNEAQLEKSRLLSDRFSAERPKGSFSTLEIQRTEQGDSAMYLCASSLDSSYNSPLHFGNGTRLTVT.

The chain couples TRBV27 to TRBJ2-4, with 10 nucleotides matching TRBD1. The CDR3 has 15 residues. The germline CDR1 and CDR2 sequences are MNHEY and SMNVEV (reference sequence). The V segment lost 5 bases and the J segment 8 bases; nucleotides outside the gene matches: 9. This chain's CDR3 is CASSTGTGVTDIQYF. The CDR3, as DNA: TGTGCCAGCAGTACCGGGACAGGGGTTACGGACATTCAGTACTTC.

The rearrangement links TRBV7-8 to TRBJ1-5, with D tentatively TRBD1 (5 bases). From germline, CDR1 is SGHVS and CDR2 FQNEAQ. CDR3 length: 13 amino acids. Deletions cut 5 bases from V and 9 bases from J, with 14 bases between. CDR3 amino acids: CASSPEVTGPQHF. In DNA form, the CDR3 reads TGTGCCAGCAGCCCCGAGGTTACAGGGCCCCAGCATTTT.

This clone is medium-sized within its sample. This rearrangement joins TRBV7-8 to TRBJ1-4, with 7 bases identical to TRBD1. V shed 10 bases, J shed 0 bases, and the junction held 8 bases outside the gene matches. This CDR3 is 15 amino acids long. Germline assignment: CDR1 SGHVS and CDR2 FQNEAQ. In DNA, the CDR3 is TGTGCCACCCGACAGGGCGTTGCAACTAATGAAAAACTGTTTTTT. This encodes CATRQGVATNEKLFF.

The chain couples TRBV5-1 to TRBJ1-6; D possibly corresponds to TRBD1 (6 bases). The germline V gene has CDR1 SGHRS and CDR2 YFSETQ. V lost 1 base and J 5 bases, leaving 10 bases between the germline ends. The CDR3 length is 15 residues. Here the CDR3 reads CASSLTGKNNSPLHF. CDR3 sequence (DNA): TGCGCCAGCAGCTTGACAGGGAAGAATAATTCACCCCTCCACTTT.

The V gene is TRBV27, the J gene TRBJ2-1, with D unresolved. This CDR3 comprises 16 residues. Germline-derived CDR1 and CDR2 are MNHEY and SMNVEV (reference sequence). With 0 bases removed from V and 0 bases from J, the gap between germline ends came to 9 bases. CDR3 DNA sequence: TGTGCCAGCAGTTTATCCCAGCGAGGCTCCTACAATGAGCAGTTCTTC. Protein sequence: CASSLSQRGSYNEQFF.

V usage is TRBV7-9 and J usage is TRBJ2-2; TRBD1 is a possible D gene (8 bases). Per the germline V gene, CDR1 is SEHNR and CDR2 is FQNEAQ (reference sequence). Trimming left V 5 bases short and J 3 bases short, with 16 bases between. The CDR3 totals 16 residues. The CDR3 loop reads CASSPRTGGDTGELFF. As DNA, the CDR3 is TGTGCCAGCAGCCCCCGCACAGGGGGGGACACCGGGGAGCTGTTTTTT.

This chain connects TRBV7-9 to TRBJ2-3; D unclear. CDR3 length: 16 residues. The V end was cut by 5 bases, the J end by 1 base, with 16 bases between. CDR1 is SEHNR and CDR2 is FQNEAQ in the germline V gene (reference sequence). The DNA for the CDR3 is TGTGCCAGCAGCCTCTTTTTCGGTATGGGCACAGATACGCAGTATTTT. This codes for CASSLFFGMGTDTQYF.

This sequence joins TRBV5-1 and TRBJ2-5; D tentatively reads TRBD1 or TRBD2 (5 bases each). The V end was cut by 7 bases, the J end by 4 bases, with 14 bases between. The CDR3 consists of 13 residues. The V gene's germline CDR1 is SGHRS and CDR2 YFSETQ. Written as DNA, the CDR3 is TGCGCCAGCGCCCGTACAGGAGGAGAGACCCAGTACTTC. Encoded protein: CASARTGGETQYF.

The chain combines TRBV7-9 with TRBJ2-7, with a tentative D call TRBD1 (5 bases). Germline V lookup: CDR1 SEHNR, CDR2 FQNEAQ (reference sequence). The length of the CDR3 is 16 residues. The V and J ends lost 4 bases and 1 base respectively, with 17 bases between them. The CDR3 is CASSSIQDKFSYEQYF. In DNA, the CDR3 is TGTGCCAGCAGCTCGATTCAGGACAAGTTTTCCTACGAGCAGTACTTC.

The chain combines TRBV4-1 with TRBJ2-4; TRBD2 might be the D (5 bases). V gave up 3 bases and J gave up 1 base, with 10 bases separating them. Per the germline V gene, CDR1 is MGHRA and CDR2 is YSYEKL. The length of the CDR3 is 15 residues. CDR3 sequence reads: CASSHEGVAKNIQYF. DNA of the CDR3: TGCGCCAGCAGCCACGAGGGCGTCGCCAAAAACATTCAGTACTTC.

This chain links TRBV19 with TRBJ1-5, with 8 bases matching TRBD1. Germline V lookup: CDR1 LNHDA, CDR2 SQIVND (reference sequence). The CDR3 covers 14 residues. Losses at the gene ends were 4 bases for V and 7 bases for J; bases not matched to a gene: 6. The CDR3, as DNA: TGTGCCAGTAGTAGGACAGGGATTATACAGCCCCAGCATTTT. This translates into CASSRTGIIQPQHF.

J is TRBJ1-3 and V is TRBV10-3, with D possibly being TRBD1 (5 bases). CDR1 is ENHRY and CDR2 is SYGVKD in the germline V gene. This CDR3 contains 16 residues. Trimming left V 3 bases short and J 0 bases short, with 12 bases between. This CDR3 is CAISEWGGRSGNTIYF. The CDR3 DNA is TGTGCCATCAGTGAATGGGGCGGACGCTCTGGAAACACCATATATTTT.

The rearrangement uses TRBV27 and TRBJ1-1; a weak D match, TRBD1 (5 bases). Germline V gene sequence: CDR1 MNHEY, CDR2 SMNVEV (reference sequence). The length of the CDR3 is 13 residues. V lost 3 bases and J lost 5, with 10 bases in between. The CDR3 region is CASSFTGGTEAFF. Here the CDR3 DNA reads TGTGCCAGCAGTTTCACTGGGGGGACTGAAGCTTTCTTT.

V usage is TRBV6-4 and J usage is TRBJ1-5; D gene uncertain. The V and J ends lost 4 bases and 3 bases respectively, with 7 bases between them. CDR3 length: 13 residues. Germline CDR1 and CDR2: MRHNA and SNTAGT. The CDR3 DNA reads as TGTGCCAGCAGTGGTGACTACAATCAGCCCCAGCATTTT. Its translation is CASSGDYNQPQHF.

V usage is TRBV7-2 and J usage is TRBJ2-3; D gene unclear. V shed 4 bases and J shed 0 bases, with 14 bases lying between them. The length of the CDR3 is 16 residues. Germline V gives CDR1 SGHTA, CDR2 FQGNSA. The CDR3 region is CASSYTAGSSTDTQYF. Written as DNA, the CDR3 is TGTGCCAGCAGCTATACAGCAGGTTCTAGCACAGATACGCAGTATTTT. The entire variable domain, with the rest obtained from reference TRBV7-2 and TRBJ2-3, is as follows: GAGVSQSPSNKVTEKGKDVELRCDPISGHTALYWYRQSLGQGLEFLIYFQGNSAPDKSGLPSDRFSAERTGGSVSTLTIQRTQQEDSAVYLCASSYTAGSSTDTQYFGPGTRLTVL.